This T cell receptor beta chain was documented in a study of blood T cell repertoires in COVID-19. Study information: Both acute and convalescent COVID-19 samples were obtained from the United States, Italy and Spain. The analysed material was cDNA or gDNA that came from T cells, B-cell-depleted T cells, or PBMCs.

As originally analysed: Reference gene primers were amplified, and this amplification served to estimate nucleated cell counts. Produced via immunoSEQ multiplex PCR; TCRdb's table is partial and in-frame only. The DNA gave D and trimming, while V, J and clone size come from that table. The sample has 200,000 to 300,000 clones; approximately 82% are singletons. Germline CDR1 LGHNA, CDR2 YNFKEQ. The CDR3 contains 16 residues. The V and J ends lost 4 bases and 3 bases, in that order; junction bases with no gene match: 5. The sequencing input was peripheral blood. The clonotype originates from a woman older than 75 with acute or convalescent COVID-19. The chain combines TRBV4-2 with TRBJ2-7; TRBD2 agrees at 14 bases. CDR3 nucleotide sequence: TGTGCCAGCAGCCGCGGGACTAGCGGGGGTATCTACGAGCAGTACTTC. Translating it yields CASSRGTSGGIYEQYF.